This TCR beta chain came from a study of blood T cells in healthy people across ages. A J-beta primer mix and a sample-barcoded 5' primer were used in a second PCR of roughly 7 to 12 cycles. Each CDR3 protein gets one entry after TCRdb re-called the 5' RACE reads with MiXCR. The sample comprises around 1.5 million distinct CDR3 sequences, roughly a third of which are singletons, and roughly 12% rests with the top ten. Study observations and caveats: PBMCs were not sorted, which prevented a conclusive comparison of naive versus antigen-experienced cells. Long-lived donors had more naive CD4+ cells and higher diversity than aged donors.

On this clonotype itself: Its specificity is not known.

From germline, CDR1 is SGDLS and CDR2 YYNGEE. CDR3 size: 13 residues. Trimming removed 2 bases at V and 7 bases at J, with 12 bases between. The rearrangement joins TRBV9 to TRBJ1-1, with D possibly matching TRBD1 (5 bases). Sequenced: blood. The receptor was isolated from a woman aged 25-40 years in good health. As DNA, the CDR3 is TGTGCCAGCAGCGTTGAATATGACAGTGAAGCTTTCTTT. As protein: CASSVEYDSEAFF.